These T cell receptor beta chains were read from a single sample in a study of patients and donors after allogeneic stem cell transplantation. TCRdb re-analysed the RT-PCR reads in MiXCR, keeping a single row per CDR3 protein. The repertoire consists of 920,000 or so distinct CDR3 sequences, with roughly 17% occurring once and the leading ten covering 5% to 6.5%. The sample consisted of blood, either unsorted or a sorted T cell fraction (not recorded which). All receptors come from a human donor who was either an allogeneic HSCT recipient or a stem cell or donor lymphocyte infusion donor (not recorded which). It is not recorded whose cells these are; they may come from a transplant donor. CDR3s include the opening cysteine and the closing phenylalanine or tryptophan. D genes are given only for firm matches. Only part of the rows carry a size: once, few, many, or a class if the clone is expanded.

abundance | d_gene | j_gene | v_gene | CDR3aa | CDR3nt
- | - | TRBJ2-7 | TRBV2 | CASIPLKGTWNEQYF | TGTGCCAGCATCCCGCTCAAGGGAACATGGAACGAGCAGTACTTC
many | - | TRBJ2-1 | TRBV12-3/TRBV12-4 | CASTPNLAGASYNEQFF | TGTGCCAGCACCCCAAACCTGGCGGGGGCCTCCTACAATGAGCAGTTCTTC
few | - | TRBJ2-5 | TRBV7-9 | CASSQLLSGPQETQYF | TGTGCCAGCAGCCAACTTCTATCGGGACCTCAAGAGACCCAGTACTTC
- | - | TRBJ2-2 | TRBV6-1 | CASSEWGAGSTGELFF | TGTGCCAGCAGTGAATGGGGCGCGGGGAGCACCGGGGAGCTGTTTTTT
few | TRBD1 | TRBJ2-7 | TRBV30 | CAWSKGQYEQYF | TGTGCCTGGAGTAAGGGACAGTACGAGCAGTACTTC
- | - | TRBJ2-7 | TRBV14 | CASSPPGHRAYEQYF | TGTGCCAGCAGCCCCCCCGGGCATCGGGCCTACGAGCAGTACTTC
few | TRBD1 | TRBJ2-6 | TRBV29-1 | CSVGTAGANVLTF | TGCAGCGTGGGGACAGCCGGGGCCAACGTCCTGACTTTC
many | - | TRBJ1-5 | TRBV15 | CATSRQGSNQPQHF | TGTGCCACCAGCCGTCAGGGTAGCAATCAGCCCCAGCATTTT
- | TRBD2 | TRBJ2-5 | TRBV6-5 | CASSYTSGSRETQYF | TGTGCCAGCAGTTATACTAGCGGGAGTAGAGAGACCCAGTACTTC
few | TRBD1 | TRBJ2-7 | TRBV4-3 | CASSQGQGANYEQYF | TGCGCCAGCAGCCAAGGACAGGGGGCCAACTACGAGCAGTACTTC
- | TRBD2 | TRBJ2-7 | TRBV25-1 | CASSELGLAGAEQYF | TGTGCCAGCAGTGAACTTGGACTAGCCGGGGCCGAGCAGTACTTC
few | TRBD1 | TRBJ2-7 | TRBV27 | CASSSLPKTGRGYEQYF | TGTGCCAGCAGTTCCCTACCCAAGACAGGGAGAGGCTACGAGCAGTACTTC
many | TRBD2 | TRBJ2-1 | TRBV5-1 | CASSSSGSGYNEQFF | TGCGCCAGCAGCTCTAGCGGGAGCGGCTACAATGAGCAGTTCTTC
- | TRBD1 | TRBJ2-1 | TRBV12-3/TRBV12-4 | CASCGTVSSYNEQFF | TGTGCCAGCTGTGGGACAGTCTCTTCTTACAATGAGCAGTTCTTC
many | - | TRBJ2-7 | TRBV12-3/TRBV12-4 | CASSLVLGGREQYF | TGTGCCAGCAGTTTAGTTCTGGGGGGTCGGGAGCAGTACTTC
- | - | TRBJ2-7 | TRBV9 | CASSEGTVSYEQYF | TGTGCCAGCAGCGAGGGGACTGTCTCCTACGAGCAGTACTTC
- | TRBD2 | TRBJ2-5 | TRBV3-1 | CASSQEVAGQETQYF | TGTGCCAGCAGCCAAGAAGTAGCGGGTCAAGAGACCCAGTACTTC
few | TRBD2 | TRBJ2-1 | TRBV7-3 | CASSTLAGAYNEQFF | TGTGCCAGCAGCACTCTAGCGGGAGCCTACAATGAGCAGTTCTTC
few | - | TRBJ1-5 | TRBV12-3/TRBV12-4 | CASTPGFSDQPQHF | TGTGCCAGCACCCCGGGGTTTAGCGATCAGCCCCAGCATTTT
few | - | TRBJ2-7 | TRBV4-2 | CASSQDWGDEQYF | TGTGCCAGCAGCCAAGATTGGGGAGACGAGCAGTACTTC
- | - | TRBJ2-7 | TRBV18 | CASSPRDHPYEQYF | TGTGCCAGCTCACCTCGGGATCACCCCTACGAGCAGTACTTC
- | - | TRBJ2-7 | TRBV9 | CASSVAGTTNYEQYF | TGTGCCAGCAGCGTAGCTGGGACAACTAACTACGAGCAGTACTTC
- | - | TRBJ2-3 | TRBV5-6 | CASSRLDASEADTQYF | TGTGCCAGCAGCAGACTAGACGCTAGTGAAGCAGATACGCAGTATTTT
few | TRBD2 | TRBJ2-1 | TRBV6-1 | CASTAGGRPYNEQFF | TGTGCCAGCACTGCCGGCGGGAGGCCCTACAATGAGCAGTTCTTC
few | TRBD1 | TRBJ2-2 | TRBV7-9 | CASSSRTGLRTGELFF | TGTGCCAGCAGCTCCCGGACAGGGCTAAGGACCGGGGAGCTGTTTTTT
- | - | TRBJ1-1 | TRBV3-1 | CARVITNTEAFF | TGTGCCAGAGTCATTACGAACACTGAAGCTTTCTTT
- | TRBD1 | TRBJ1-1 | TRBV5-1 | CASSLRGGTGDTEAFF | TGCGCCAGCAGCTTGCGAGGTGGGACAGGGGACACTGAAGCTTTCTTT
few | - | TRBJ2-3 | TRBV20-1 | CSARSPTASTDTQYF | TGCAGTGCTAGGAGTCCGACAGCTAGCACAGATACGCAGTATTTT
- | - | TRBJ2-1 | TRBV12-3/TRBV12-4 | CASSLVAGGHEQFF | TGTGCCAGCAGTTTAGTAGCCGGGGGCCATGAGCAGTTCTTC
few | TRBD2 | TRBJ2-1 | TRBV20-1 | CSAVGTNNNEQFF | TGCAGTGCAGTCGGGACTAACAACAATGAGCAGTTCTTC
- | TRBD2 | TRBJ2-7 | TRBV7-9 | CASSLWASGGYEQYF | TGTGCCAGCAGCTTATGGGCTAGCGGGGGTTACGAGCAGTACTTC
many | TRBD1 | TRBJ2-3 | TRBV5-1 | CASSFNAAGGPNPDTQYF | TGCGCCAGCAGCTTCAACGCCGCAGGGGGCCCCAATCCAGATACGCAGTATTTT
many | - | TRBJ2-2 | TRBV3-1 | CASSQGDRNTGELFF | TGTGCCAGCAGCCAAGGAGACAGGAACACCGGGGAGCTGTTTTTT
- | - | TRBJ1-6 | TRBV9 | CASSVQGYSPLHF | TGTGCCAGCAGTGTTCAGGGTTATTCACCCCTCCACTTT
few | TRBD2 | TRBJ2-3 | TRBV20-1 | CSATPALAGASTDTQYF | TGCAGTGCCACCCCAGCCCTAGCGGGCGCTAGCACAGATACGCAGTATTTT
few | - | TRBJ2-1 | TRBV3-1 | CASSQGALPNHNEQFF | TGTGCCAGCAGCCAAGGTGCGCTACCAAACCACAATGAGCAGTTCTTC
- | - | TRBJ1-4 | TRBV11-1 | CASSQGTPSNDEKLFF | TGTGCCAGCAGCCAAGGTACTCCTTCGAACGATGAAAAACTGTTTTTT
- | TRBD2 | TRBJ2-7 | TRBV5-1 | CASSPDTGGYYEQYF | TGCGCCAGCAGCCCCGACACGGGAGGGTATTACGAGCAGTACTTC
few | - | TRBJ2-3 | TRBV19 | CASSILSGVTDTQYF | TGTGCCAGTAGTATCCTATCGGGAGTTACAGATACGCAGTATTTT
- | - | TRBJ1-5 | TRBV5-5 | CASSEGRRSYSNQPQHF | TGTGCCAGCAGCGAAGGGAGGCGTTCTTATAGCAATCAGCCCCAGCATTTT
few | - | TRBJ2-7 | TRBV28 | CASWTGSSYEQYF | TGTGCCAGTTGGACGGGTAGCTCCTACGAGCAGTACTTC
- | - | TRBJ1-6 | TRBV6-5 | CASSYPSGGTNSPLHF | TGTGCCAGCAGTTACCCCTCCGGAGGTACCAATTCACCCCTCCACTTT
- | TRBD2 | TRBJ2-5 | TRBV4-2 | CASSQVSLGSAGGETQYF | TGTGCCAGCAGCCAAGTATCACTAGGATCTGCGGGAGGGGAGACCCAGTACTTC
- | - | TRBJ2-6 | TRBV5-1 | CASSLEGTGISGANVLTF | TGCGCCAGCAGCTTGGAGGGGACGGGGATCTCTGGGGCCAACGTCCTGACTTTC
few | TRBD1 | TRBJ2-3 | TRBV24-1 | CATSDPNRGAQYF | TGTGCCACCAGTGATCCCAACAGGGGCGCGCAGTATTTT
- | - | TRBJ1-4 | TRBV20-1 | CSANKYVATNEKLFF | TGCAGTGCAAATAAGTATGTTGCAACTAATGAAAAACTGTTTTTT
few | - | TRBJ1-1 | TRBV13 | CASSLSRRGDTEAFF | TGTGCCAGCAGCTTATCCCGCCGAGGGGACACTGAAGCTTTCTTT
- | TRBD1 | TRBJ1-6 | TRBV20-1 | CSARNIGRQGVSPLHF | TGCAGTGCTAGAAATATTGGGCGACAGGGGGTTTCACCCCTCCACTTT
- | TRBD1 | TRBJ2-7 | TRBV10-3 | CAISARQGQYEQYF | TGTGCCATCAGTGCCCGACAGGGTCAGTACGAGCAGTACTTC
few | TRBD1 | TRBJ1-1 | TRBV20-1 | CSARGTGEAFF | TGCAGTGCTAGGGGGACAGGGGAAGCTTTCTTT